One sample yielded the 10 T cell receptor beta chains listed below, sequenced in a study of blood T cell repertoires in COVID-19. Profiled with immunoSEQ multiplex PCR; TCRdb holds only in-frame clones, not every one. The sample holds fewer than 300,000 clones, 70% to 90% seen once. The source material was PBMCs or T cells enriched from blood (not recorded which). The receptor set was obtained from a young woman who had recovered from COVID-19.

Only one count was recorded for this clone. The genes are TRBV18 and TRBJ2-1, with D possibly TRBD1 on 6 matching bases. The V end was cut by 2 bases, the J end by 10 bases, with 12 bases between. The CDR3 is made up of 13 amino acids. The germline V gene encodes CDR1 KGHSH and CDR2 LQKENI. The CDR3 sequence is CASSPGQQFEQFF. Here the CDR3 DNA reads TGTGCCAGCTCACCAGGACAGCAGTTCGAGCAGTTCTTC. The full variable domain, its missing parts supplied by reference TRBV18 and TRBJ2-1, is NAGVMQNPRHLVRRRGQEARLRCSPMKGHSHVYWYRQLPEEGLKFMVYLQKENIIDESGMPKERFSAEFPKEGPSILRIQQVVRGDSAAYFCASSPGQQFEQFFGPGTRLTVL.

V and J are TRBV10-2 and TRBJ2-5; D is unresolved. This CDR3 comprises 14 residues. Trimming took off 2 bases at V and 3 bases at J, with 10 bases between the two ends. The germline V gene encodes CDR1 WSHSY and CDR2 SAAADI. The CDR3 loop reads CASSEIAREETQYF. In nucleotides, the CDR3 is TGCGCCAGCAGTGAGATTGCAAGAGAAGAGACCCAGTACTTC.

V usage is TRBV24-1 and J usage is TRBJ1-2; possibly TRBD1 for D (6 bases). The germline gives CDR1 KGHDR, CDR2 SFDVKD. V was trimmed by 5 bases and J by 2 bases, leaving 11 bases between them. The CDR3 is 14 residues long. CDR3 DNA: TGTGCCACCAGTGGAGGACAGTACAACTATGGCTACACCTTC. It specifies CATSGGQYNYGYTF.

The CDR3 nucleotides read TGTGCCAGCAGCTTGGGCGGGGGCTCCGGGGCCAACGTCCTGACTTTC. Translated: CASSLGGGSGANVLTF. The genes are TRBV5-8 and TRBJ2-6; D possibly corresponds to TRBD2 (7 bases). CDR3 size: 16 residues. Germline lookup yields CDR1 SGHTS and CDR2 YDEGEE. Trimming pared 0 bases from V and 4 bases from J, leaving 11 bases between.

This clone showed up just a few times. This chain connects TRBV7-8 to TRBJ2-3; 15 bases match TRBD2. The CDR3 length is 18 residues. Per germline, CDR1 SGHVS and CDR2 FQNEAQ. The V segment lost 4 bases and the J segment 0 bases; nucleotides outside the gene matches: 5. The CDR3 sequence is CASSSGLAGGPSTDTQYF. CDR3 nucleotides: TGTGCCAGCAGCTCAGGACTAGCGGGAGGGCCTAGCACAGATACGCAGTATTTT.

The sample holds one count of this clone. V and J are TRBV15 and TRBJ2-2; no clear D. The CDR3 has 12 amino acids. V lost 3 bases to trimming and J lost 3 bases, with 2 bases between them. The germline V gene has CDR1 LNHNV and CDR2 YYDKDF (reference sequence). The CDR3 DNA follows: TGTGCCACCAGCAGCTACACCGGGGAGCTGTTTTTT. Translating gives CATSSYTGELFF. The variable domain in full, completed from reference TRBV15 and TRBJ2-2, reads DAMVIQNPRYQVTQFGKPVTLSCSQTLNHNVMYWYQQKSSQAPKLLFHYYDKDFNNEADTPDNFQSRRPNTSFCFLDIRSPGLGDTAMYLCATSSYTGELFFGEGSRLTVL.

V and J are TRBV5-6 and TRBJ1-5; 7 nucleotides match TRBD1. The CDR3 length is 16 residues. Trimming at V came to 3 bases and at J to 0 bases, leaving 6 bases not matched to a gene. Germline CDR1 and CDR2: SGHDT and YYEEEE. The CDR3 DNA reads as TGTGCCAGCAGCTCCCGGACAGGATATAGCAATCAGCCCCAGCATTTT. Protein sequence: CASSSRTGYSNQPQHF.

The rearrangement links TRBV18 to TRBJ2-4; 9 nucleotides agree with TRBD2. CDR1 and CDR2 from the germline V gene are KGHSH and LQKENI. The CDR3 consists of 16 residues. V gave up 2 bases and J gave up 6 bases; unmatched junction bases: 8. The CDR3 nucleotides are TGTGCCAGCTCACCAGTGGCTAGCGGGACTTTAAACATTCAGTACTTC. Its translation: CASSPVASGTLNIQYF.

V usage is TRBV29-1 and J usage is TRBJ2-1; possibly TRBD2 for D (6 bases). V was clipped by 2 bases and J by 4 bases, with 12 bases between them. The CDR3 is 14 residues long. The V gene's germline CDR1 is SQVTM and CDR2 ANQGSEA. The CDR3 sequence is CSVEPGADYNEQFF. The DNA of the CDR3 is TGCAGCGTTGAACCGGGAGCAGATTACAATGAGCAGTTCTTC.

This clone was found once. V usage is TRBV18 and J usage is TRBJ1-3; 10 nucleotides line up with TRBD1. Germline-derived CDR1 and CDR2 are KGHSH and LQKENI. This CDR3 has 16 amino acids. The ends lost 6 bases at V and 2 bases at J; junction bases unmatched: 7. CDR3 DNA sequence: TGTGCCAGCTCGGCCACCGGGACAGGGGCTGGAAACACCATATATTTT. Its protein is CASSATGTGAGNTIYF.